These T cell receptor beta chains were read from a single sample in a study of shared clonotypes between healthy human individuals. Profiling relied on immunoSEQ multiplex PCR, and the TCRdb table lists in-frame clones only, not all of them. The data show about 1 million clones, about 70% seen once. The sample comprised memory CD4+ T cells sorted from blood. Every receptor here comes from a man aged 18-30 years in good health. CDR3s include the opening cysteine and the closing phenylalanine or tryptophan. D genes are given only for firm matches. Clone sizes are given selectively: once, few, many, or a class where the clone is expanded.

V gene	J gene	D gene	clone size	CDR3 DNA	CDR3 protein
TRBV7-2	TRBJ2-1	-	-	TGTGCCAGCAGCTCAACGGGAGAGGGGGTAGGGGAGCAGTTCTTC	CASSSTGEGVGEQFF
TRBV19	TRBJ2-1	-	-	TGTGCCACCAGGGGATGGAGCTCCTACAATGAGCAGTTCTTC	CATRGWSSYNEQFF
TRBV10-1	TRBJ2-7	-	few	TGCGCCAGCAGTGCGAGCAGATCTAGGAACTCCTACGAGCAGTACTTC	CASSASRSRNSYEQYF
TRBV5-1	TRBJ2-1	TRBD1	few	TGCGCCAGCAGCTTAGACAGGGTGGGGAATGAGCAGTTCTTC	CASSLDRVGNEQFF
TRBV7-9	TRBJ2-2	-	-	TGTGCCAGCAGCCCCTCGGCGGGAACGAACGGGGAGCTGTTTTTT	CASSPSAGTNGELFF
TRBV6-5	TRBJ2-3	TRBD2	-	TGTGCCAGCAGAGAACTAGCGGGTCGGACAGATACGCAGTATTTT	CASRELAGRTDTQYF
TRBV5-6	TRBJ1-2	TRBD1	-	TGTGCCAGCAGCCCGTGGGGTGGACAGGGGCCCAACTATGGCTACACCTTC	CASSPWGGQGPNYGYTF
TRBV9	TRBJ2-1	-	-	TGTGCCAGCACGTCCGGGCACGGAAACTACAATGAGCAGTTCTTC	CASTSGHGNYNEQFF
TRBV5-4	TRBJ2-1	TRBD2	-	TGTGCCAGCAGCTTGGCGACTAGCGGGAGAAGCCAGTTCTTC	CASSLATSGRSQFF
TRBV18	TRBJ1-6	-	-	TGTGCCAGCCATCGGAACAGGGAAGGACCCAATTCACCCCTCCACTTT	CASHRNREGPNSPLHF
TRBV18	TRBJ1-1	-	once	TGTGCCAGCTCACCTAGGCAGGAGCCATCGAACACTGAAGCTTTCTTT	CASSPRQEPSNTEAFF
TRBV2	TRBJ1-2	-	-	TGTGCCAGCAGTGAAGCGCTTCGTTGGGTGGTTCAACCCGACTCGATCTATGGCTACACCTTC	CASSEALRWVVQPDSIYGYTF
TRBV28	TRBJ2-7	-	-	TGTGCCAGCAGTTTATTAGGCAGGGAGCAGTACTTC	CASSLLGREQYF
TRBV6-1	TRBJ2-3	-	-	TGTGCCAGCAGGACCCATAAGGGGAGCACAGATACGCAGTATTTT	CASRTHKGSTDTQYF
TRBV5-5	TRBJ2-5	TRBD2	-	TGTGCCAGCAGCTTTTCGGGACTAGCTGAGACCCAGTACTTC	CASSFSGLAETQYF
TRBV19	TRBJ2-7	-	few	TGTGCCAGTAGTAATCCCCCCGGCAACGAGCAGTACTTC	CASSNPPGNEQYF
TRBV11-2	TRBJ2-3	TRBD2	-	TGTGCCAGCAACCTAGCGGGAGCGGGAGATACGCAGTATTTT	CASNLAGAGDTQYF
TRBV29-1	TRBJ2-5	-	-	TGCAGCGTTGAAACAAGTAGGGGAGAGACCCAGTACTTC	CSVETSRGETQYF
TRBV7-9	TRBJ1-2	TRBD1	-	TGTGCCAGCAGCTTAGGGACAGGGGGCTCCCTCGTCGGCTACACCTTC	CASSLGTGGSLVGYTF
TRBV7-2	TRBJ2-7	TRBD1	-	TGTGCCAGCAGCCCTTCAGGGACAGGCTCCTACGAGCAGTACTTC	CASSPSGTGSYEQYF
TRBV5-1	TRBJ2-3	TRBD2	-	TGCGCCAGCAGCAGGGAGGGAATTACCACAGATACGCAGTATTTT	CASSREGITTDTQYF
TRBV7-2	TRBJ2-1	TRBD2	few	TGTGCCAGCAACCCCTCACGTGCGGGAGTGGGTGAGCAGTTCTTC	CASNPSRAGVGEQFF
TRBV6-5	TRBJ1-3	TRBD1	-	TGTGCCAGCCTTCCGCGGACAGGGGATCTGAACACCATATATTTT	CASLPRTGDLNTIYF
TRBV10-1	TRBJ2-2	-	-	TGCGCCAGCAAGGGGGGCCCTAACACCGGGGAGCTGTTTTTT	CASKGGPNTGELFF
TRBV27	TRBJ2-3	-	-	TGTGCCAGCATCGGATACACTAGGAATACGCAGTATTTT	CASIGYTRNTQYF
TRBV28	TRBJ2-7	TRBD2	few	TGTGCCAGCAGCCGGGACGGACTAGCGGGGGAGCAGTACTTC	CASSRDGLAGEQYF
TRBV5-1	TRBJ2-5	TRBD2	-	TGCGCCAGCAGCTTGGGGACTAGCTCGGAGACCCAGTACTTC	CASSLGTSSETQYF
TRBV27	TRBJ1-3	-	-	TGTGCCAGCAGCCCCCAGACTCTGGGTGGAAACACCATATATTTT	CASSPQTLGGNTIYF
TRBV15	TRBJ1-5	-	-	TGTGCCACCAGCAGAGATACAGTCAATCAGCCCCAGCATTTT	CATSRDTVNQPQHF
TRBV9	TRBJ2-3	TRBD2	-	TGTGCCAGCAGCAGGACTAGTCTCGCAGATACGCAGTATTTT	CASSRTSLADTQYF
TRBV5-4	TRBJ1-3	TRBD1	-	TGTGCCAGCAGCCTTCCAGGGGGCGCAGGTGGAAACACCATATATTTT	CASSLPGGAGGNTIYF
TRBV9	TRBJ2-2	-	-	TGTGCCAGCAGCGTAGCTTCGAACACCGGGGAGCTGTTTTTT	CASSVASNTGELFF
TRBV2	TRBJ2-7	-	few	TGTGCCAGCAGTGAGACGGGGCTCTACGAGCAGTACTTC	CASSETGLYEQYF
TRBV5-6	TRBJ1-5	TRBD1	-	TGTGCCAGCAGCATAGGACAGGGGGCTATTCAGCCCCAGCATTTT	CASSIGQGAIQPQHF
TRBV2	TRBJ1-5	-	few	TGTGCCAGCAGTCTCCGACAGGATCAGCCCCAGCATTTT	CASSLRQDQPQHF
TRBV5-6	TRBJ1-2	-	-	TGTGCCAGCAGCTTGGCGGCCAGGGGCTATGGCTACACCTTC	CASSLAARGYGYTF
TRBV18	TRBJ2-7	-	-	TGTGCCAGCTCACCACCGGGCGTAAGAAATCCCTACGAGCAGTACTTC	CASSPPGVRNPYEQYF
TRBV9	TRBJ2-3	-	few	TGTGCCAGCAGCGTATTAGGACCAGATACGCAGTATTTT	CASSVLGPDTQYF
TRBV10-3	TRBJ1-2	TRBD1	-	TGTGCCAACTGGCAGGGGACAGGCTATGGCTACACCTTC	CANWQGTGYGYTF
TRBV7-2	TRBJ1-1	-	-	TGTGCCAGCAGCACGAGAACTAACACTGAAGCTTTCTTT	CASSTRTNTEAFF
TRBV5-1	TRBJ2-5	TRBD1	-	TGCGCCAGCAGCTGGGGGACAGGTCAGAGGGAGACCCAGTACTTC	CASSWGTGQRETQYF
TRBV29-1	TRBJ2-7	-	few	TGCAGCGTTGAATTCGACTCCTACGAGCAGTACTTC	CSVEFDSYEQYF
TRBV7-7	TRBJ2-5	-	once	TGTGCTAGCAGCCCATCTGGGAGTATGGAGACCCAGTACTTC	CASSPSGSMETQYF
TRBV6-6	TRBJ2-6	-	-	TGTGCCAGCAGTTCTGGGCAAACCGGGGCCAACGTCCTGACTTTC	CASSSGQTGANVLTF
TRBV11-2	TRBJ2-2	TRBD2	-	TGTGCCAGCAGCTTCGCTAGCGGAAACACCGGGGAGCTGTTTTTT	CASSFASGNTGELFF
TRBV5-4	TRBJ2-1	TRBD2	once	TGTGCCAGCAGCTTGGCGGGACTAGCGGTAGAAGAGCAGTTCTTC	CASSLAGLAVEEQFF
TRBV6-1	TRBJ1-2	-	-	TGTGCCAGCAGAAGGGACGAAAACTATGGCTACACCTTC	CASRRDENYGYTF
TRBV7-7	TRBJ2-1	-	-	TGTGCTAGCAGCCCTGGGACTTCCAATGAGCAGTTCTTC	CASSPGTSNEQFF
TRBV11-3	TRBJ2-2	-	-	TGTGCCAGCAGCTTCACGAGCGGGGAGCTGTTTTTT	CASSFTSGELFF
TRBV10-2	TRBJ1-5	-	-	TGCGCCAGCAGTTTACAGGGAAGCCAGCCCCAGCATTTT	CASSLQGSQPQHF
TRBV18	TRBJ2-1	TRBD2	-	TGTGCCAGCTCGGAAGGACTAGATGCAAATGAGCAGTTCTTC	CASSEGLDANEQFF
TRBV28	TRBJ1-4	-	few	TGTGCCAGCAGAAGGACGGCAACAACTAATGAAAAACTGTTTTTT	CASRRTATTNEKLFF
TRBV25-1	TRBJ2-5	-	-	TGTGCCAGCAGTGAATGGGGGGCCATGGTAGAGACCCAGTACTTC	CASSEWGAMVETQYF
TRBV14	TRBJ2-2	-	-	TGTGCCAGCAGCCAATCGACCGGGGAGCTGTTTTTT	CASSQSTGELFF